Shown below are 20 T cell receptor beta chains from a single sample sequenced in a study of blood T cell repertoires in COVID-19. Using immunoSEQ multiplex PCR, the repertoire was profiled, and TCRdb retains in-frame clones only, with some absent. The sample contains roughly 17,000 clones, roughly 80% of which appear only once. The sequenced sample consisted of peripheral blood. Receptors were obtained from a man aged 60 to 69 with active or convalescent COVID-19.

The chain combines TRBV24-1 with TRBJ1-1, with TRBD1 matching 10 bases. With 9 bases clipped from V and 4 bases from J, the junction kept 7 bases outside the gene matches. This CDR3 has 14 amino acids. The V gene's germline CDR1 is KGHDR and CDR2 SFDVKD. CDR3 in amino acids: CATSKGQGSTEAFF. As DNA, the CDR3 is TGTGCCACCTCGAAGGGACAGGGGTCCACTGAAGCTTTCTTT.

The chain has TRBV18 and TRBJ2-7; 7 bases agree with TRBD1. With 5 bases clipped from V and 4 bases from J, the junction kept 8 bases outside the gene matches. CDR3 size: 14 residues. Germline V gives CDR1 KGHSH, CDR2 LQKENI. CDR3 DNA: TGTGCCAGCTCAGCCGGGACAGAGACATACGAGCAGTACTTC. Protein product: CASSAGTETYEQYF.

A note on this clone: Relative to the germline gene, one junction end is altered; a read error may explain this. The chain uses TRBV5-8 and TRBJ1-1; possibly TRBD1 for D (5 bases). CDR1 and CDR2 (germline): SGHTS, YDEGEE. This CDR3 comprises 11 residues. The CDR3 region is CDSYRGWPAFF. CDR3 nucleotide sequence: TGTGACAGCTATAGGGGATGGCCAGCTTTCTTT.

The chain combines TRBV28 with TRBJ2-7; D call uncertain. V shed 4 bases and J shed 5 bases, with 6 bases lying between them. CDR3 length equals 11 residues. Germline-derived CDR1 and CDR2 are MDHEN and SYDVKM. CDR3 residues: CASSSRDEQYF. CDR3 DNA: TGTGCCAGCAGTTCCCGGGACGAGCAGTACTTC.

The sample holds one count of this clone. V and J are TRBV18 and TRBJ2-7, with TRBD2 matching 12 bases. J gave up 7 bases and V 3 bases, and 10 bases lay outside the gene matches. This CDR3 contains 16 residues. CDR1 is KGHSH and CDR2 is LQKENI in the germline V gene. The CDR3 DNA sequence: TGTGCCAGCTCACCGGGTTCTAGCGGGGGGGCCGGTGAGCAGTACTTC. As protein: CASSPGSSGGAGEQYF.

This clone was recorded only once. The chain couples TRBV10-2 to TRBJ1-1; perhaps TRBD1 as D (6 bases). The CDR3 contains 11 residues. Germline V gives CDR1 WSHSY, CDR2 SAAADI. Trimming removed 7 bases from V and 4 bases from J, with 7 bases in between. The CDR3 region is CASIGGTEAFF. CDR3 coding DNA: TGCGCCAGCATAGGGGGCACTGAAGCTTTCTTT.

The V and J genes are TRBV6-6 and TRBJ1-4; D possibly corresponds to TRBD1 (6 bases). V was trimmed by 4 bases and J by 6 bases, leaving 18 bases between them. This CDR3 spans 16 amino acids. CDR1 is MNHNY, CDR2 SVGAGI, per germline (reference sequence). The CDR3 DNA follows: TGTGCCAGCAGTTCGAGGGGAGGGGGTTCTCATGAAAAACTGTTTTTT. Translated, it gives CASSSRGGGSHEKLFF.

The V call is TRBV24-1, the J call TRBJ2-1; 7 bases line up with TRBD2. Germline values: CDR1 KGHDR, CDR2 SFDVKD. J lost 4 bases, V lost 1 base, and 3 bases had no gene match. The CDR3 is 15 amino acids. The CDR3 coding sequence is TGTGCCACCAGTGATTTCGGGGAGGGGTACAATGAGCAGTTCTTC. This codes for CATSDFGEGYNEQFF.

V is TRBV27 and J is TRBJ1-6; D uncertain. CDR3 size: 14 residues. Per the germline V gene, CDR1 is MNHEY and CDR2 is SMNVEV (reference sequence). Trimming shortened V by 8 bases and J by 0 bases, and 8 bases separated the two germline ends. CDR3: CASSLISYNSPLHF. CDR3 DNA: TGTGCCAGCTCCTTAATCTCCTATAATTCACCCCTCCACTTT.

The chain carries TRBV29-1 and TRBJ2-5; possible D gene TRBD2, 6 bases. Trimming pared 4 bases from V and 1 base from J, leaving 13 bases between. In germline, CDR1 is SQVTM, CDR2 ANQGSEA. The CDR3 sequence is 14 residues long. CDR3 DNA: TGCAGCGTTGGAGGAGGAGGGACCCAAGAGACCCAGTACTTC. This encodes CSVGGGGTQETQYF. The complete variable domain, with remaining parts taken from reference TRBV29-1 and TRBJ2-5, reads SAVISQKPSRDICQRGTSLTIQCQVDSQVTMMFWYRQQPGQSLTLIATANQGSEATYESGFVIDKFPISRPNLTFSTLTVSNMSPEDSSIYLCSVGGGGTQETQYFGPGTRLLVL.

The chain joins TRBV6-5 to TRBJ1-5, with a possible D match to TRBD1 (6 bases). Germline lookup yields CDR1 MNHEY and CDR2 SVGAGI. V was shortened by 6 bases and J by 7 bases, with 16 bases between the two germline ends. This CDR3 is built from 14 residues. CDR3 coding DNA: TGTGCCAGCAGGCTACAGGGTCGGGGCCAGCCCCAGCATTTT. The encoded protein is CASRLQGRGQPQHF.

The CDR3 DNA is TGTGCCAGCAGCTTAGACCGGAGTGGCTACACCTTC. Protein sequence: CASSLDRSGYTF. V and J are TRBV7-9 and TRBJ1-2; no clear D. The CDR3 totals 12 residues. The germline CDR1 and CDR2 sequences are SEHNR and FQNEAQ (reference sequence). V lost 1 base to trimming and J lost 7 bases, with 7 bases between them.

The rearrangement links TRBV5-1 to TRBJ2-1, with TRBD2 identical over 15 bases. After removal of 0 bases from V and 7 bases from J, the junction contained 5 bases not matched to a gene. Germline CDR1 reads SGHRS; CDR2 reads YFSETQ. CDR3 length: 17 amino acids. Written as DNA, the CDR3 is TGCGCCAGCAGCTTGGCCCCGGGACTAGCGGGGGGAAATGAGCAGTTCTTC. As protein: CASSLAPGLAGGNEQFF.

The chain couples TRBV27 to TRBJ2-1; 11 nucleotides line up with TRBD2. Per germline, CDR1 MNHEY and CDR2 SMNVEV (reference sequence). The CDR3 covers 15 residues. V shed 4 bases, J shed 4 bases, and the junction held 3 bases outside the gene matches. The DNA of the CDR3 is TGTGCCAGCAGTTCCGGGACTAGCGGTTACAATGAGCAGTTCTTC. Protein: CASSSGTSGYNEQFF.

This rearrangement joins TRBV11-2 to TRBJ1-1; unclear D gene. V was cut by 0 bases and J by 6 bases, with 5 bases left in between. This CDR3 spans 12 amino acids. The V gene's germline CDR1 is SGHAT and CDR2 FQNNGV. CDR3 region: CASSLDLAEAFF. The CDR3 nucleotides are TGTGCCAGCAGCTTAGATTTAGCTGAAGCTTTCTTT.

The rearrangement links TRBV28 to TRBJ2-1; D call uncertain. CDR1 is MDHEN and CDR2 is SYDVKM in the germline V gene. This CDR3 comprises 12 residues. V lost 4 bases and J lost 2, with 3 bases in between. The CDR3 loop is CASSSTYNEQFF. For the CDR3, the DNA is TGTGCCAGCAGTTCAACCTACAATGAGCAGTTCTTC.

V is TRBV5-6 and J is TRBJ1-4, with 9 bases that match TRBD1. The V and J ends lost 2 bases and 8 bases, in that order; junction bases with no gene match: 7. CDR1 is SGHDT, CDR2 YYEEEE, per germline. The CDR3 loop spans 15 amino acids. CDR3 nucleotide sequence: TGTGCCAGCAGCTTTGTGGGACAGGGAGGAGAAAAACTGTTTTTT. This sequence encodes CASSFVGQGGEKLFF.

The CDR3 here is CAISGREDYEQYF. The CDR3 DNA reads as TGTGCCATCAGTGGGCGGGAGGATTACGAGCAGTACTTC. The genes are TRBV10-3 and TRBJ2-7, with 8 positions matching TRBD2. After removal of 4 bases from V and 4 bases from J, the junction contained 3 bases not matched to a gene. Germline V gene sequence: CDR1 ENHRY, CDR2 SYGVKD. The length of the CDR3 is 13 residues.

This chain uses TRBV14 with TRBJ2-5, with D tentatively TRBD1 (6 bases). V lost 4 bases and J 1 base, leaving 10 bases between the germline ends. The CDR3 is 14 amino acids. Germline CDR1 is SGHDN and CDR2 is FVKESK. The CDR3 DNA reads as TGTGCCAGCAGCCCTGGACAGATCCAAGAGACCCAGTACTTC. Translated, it gives CASSPGQIQETQYF.

The rearrangement joins TRBV4-1 to TRBJ2-3, with D perhaps TRBD2 (6 bases). Trimming cost V 4 bases and J 3 bases, with 14 bases left between them. The CDR3 is made up of 15 amino acids. Per the germline V gene, CDR1 is MGHRA and CDR2 is YSYEKL. In nucleotides, the CDR3 is TGCGCCAGCAGCCGTCGGGTAGCGGAAACAGATACGCAGTATTTT. Amino acid sequence: CASSRRVAETDTQYF.